This TCR beta chain stems from a study of CD8 T cells in ankylosing spondylitis. CDR3 length: 14 amino acids. The germline V and J ends were trimmed by 5 bases and 6 bases, with 14 bases remaining between them. Germline CDR1 SGHDN, CDR2 FVKESK. Whole-study results and caveats: Matched synovial fluid from ankylosing spondylitis patients was reported to be enriched for disease-linked clones. Relatively scarce in peripheral blood, disease-linked clones were CD8+. Blood of patients with ankylosing spondylitis appeared to be characterized by a TCR beta motif of several highly homologous variants.

Quantitative 5'-RACE was performed with molecular barcodes, and it yielded the TCR beta libraries. TCRdb analysed the 5' RACE reads with MiXCR anew, one entry per CDR3 protein. The data contain some 400,000 distinct CDR3 sequences, more than 20% of them seen just once; the ten biggest clones take up around 17%. In regard to this clonotype: Its antigen is unknown.

The source material was blood, either unsorted or a sorted T cell fraction (not recorded which). This TCR derives from a male donor with ankylosing spondylitis. The chain employs TRBV14 and TRBJ2-1; TRBD1 is a possible D gene (5 bases). The CDR3 region has the DNA TGTGCCAGCAGCACCTATCTAGGGGCCAATGAGCAGTTCTTC. Amino acids: CASSTYLGANEQFF.